Listed here are 8 T cell receptor beta chains from one sample, sequenced in a study of blood T cell repertoires in COVID-19. TCRdb keeps only in-frame clones here, not all; method: immunoSEQ multiplex PCR. The data show 100,000 or so clones, almost 80% seen once. Material for sequencing was peripheral blood. Every receptor here comes from a man in his sixties with active or convalescent COVID-19.

V and J are TRBV19 and TRBJ1-6; 9 bases fit TRBD1. The CDR3 spans 19 residues. Looked up from germline, CDR1 is LNHDA and CDR2 is SQIVND (reference sequence). J lost 11 bases, V lost 2 bases, and 19 bases had no gene match. The CDR3 is CASSIHPTSVAGQGAPLHF. The CDR3 DNA follows: TGTGCCAGTAGTATACACCCCACGTCCGTGGCGGGACAGGGTGCACCCCTCCACTTT.

The rearrangement uses TRBV7-8 and TRBJ1-2; weak D call: TRBD1 (6 bases). CDR1 SGHVS and CDR2 FQNEAQ come from the germline V gene. The germline V and J ends were trimmed by 5 bases and 2 bases, with 12 bases remaining between them. The CDR3 has 14 residues. CDR3 sequence (DNA): TGTGCCAGCAGCCTAGGACAGAGGAACTATGGCTACACCTTC. Its protein is CASSLGQRNYGYTF.

The rearrangement links TRBV10-3 to TRBJ2-7; 7 nucleotides line up with TRBD1. The ends lost 8 bases at V and 3 bases at J; junction bases unmatched: 4. Per germline, CDR1 ENHRY and CDR2 SYGVKD. This CDR3 is built from 12 residues. The CDR3 spells CAIRTGDYEQYF. CDR3 in DNA: TGTGCCATCCGGACAGGAGACTACGAGCAGTACTTC.

This chain joins TRBV5-4 and TRBJ2-7, with TRBD1 as a possible D gene (6 bases). Germline V gene data show CDR1 as SGHNT and CDR2 as YYREEE (reference sequence). V lost 4 bases and J lost 4, with 12 bases in between. CDR3 length: 13 amino acids. This CDR3 reads CASSDRTAYEQYF. The CDR3 region has the DNA TGTGCCAGCAGCGACAGGACAGCTTACGAGCAGTACTTC.

The chain is built from TRBV7-6 and TRBJ2-3, with TRBD2 matching over 7 bases. Germline values: CDR1 SGHVS, CDR2 FNYEAQ. The CDR3 sequence is 15 residues long. Trimming took 1 base from V and 2 from J; bases not matched to a gene: 3. CDR3 sequence: CASSLGLAVTDTQYF. As DNA, the CDR3 is TGTGCCAGCAGCTTAGGGCTAGCGGTCACAGATACGCAGTATTTT.

The chain carries TRBV5-8 and TRBJ1-4; maybe TRBD1 (6 bases). Germline CDR1 reads SGHTS; CDR2 reads YDEGEE. CDR3 length: 15 residues. Trimming took 4 bases from V and 0 from J, leaving 10 bases between them. In DNA form, the CDR3 reads TGTGCCAGCAGCACGGGGACACCAACTAATGAAAAACTGTTTTTT. Protein sequence: CASSTGTPTNEKLFF.

This chain joins TRBV9 and TRBJ1-2; weak D call: TRBD1 (6 bases). CDR1 is SGDLS, CDR2 YYNGEE, per germline. Trimming pared 3 bases from V and 0 bases from J, leaving 24 bases between. The CDR3 length is 19 residues. The CDR3 sequence is CASSAHFGQGTLTNYGYTF. CDR3 nucleotides: TGTGCCAGCAGCGCCCACTTTGGGCAGGGGACCCTAACTAACTATGGCTACACCTTC.

The chain recombines TRBV24-1 with TRBJ2-2; 9 bases match TRBD1. Per germline, CDR1 KGHDR and CDR2 SFDVKD. This CDR3 has 20 amino acids. V shed 1 base and J 3 bases; nucleotides not matched to a gene: 14. The DNA of the CDR3 is TGTGCCACCAGTGATTTTCGAATCCCGTCACGACAGGGGGACACCGGGGAGCTGTTTTTT. It is translated as CATSDFRIPSRQGDTGELFF.